This is a list of T cell receptor beta chains from one sample in a study of neoadjuvant anti-PD-1 for oral cavity cancer. Assay: immunoSEQ multiplex PCR; the TCRdb copy retains only in-frame clones and omits some. The table lists fewer than 40,000 clones, around nine tenths of them singletons. The specimen comprised PBMCs, sampled before nivolumab (anti-PD-1) treatment. The source of these receptors is a person between 35 and 79 years old with oral cavity squamous cell carcinoma. The CDR3 runs from the conserved cysteine through the conserved F or W. D genes are given only for firm matches. Clone size, where shown, is once, few, many, or a class for clones that have expanded.

D gene: TRBD2; clone size: NA; V gene: TRBV19; J gene: TRBJ2-3; CDR3 DNA: TGTGCCAGTAGTATCCGAGCCTATCGGGGGGGCCCCCCAGATACGCAGTATTTT; CDR3 protein: CASSIRAYRGGPPDTQYF
D gene: NA; clone size: NA; V gene: TRBV5-1; J gene: TRBJ2-2; CDR3 DNA: TGCGCCAGCAGCCCGGGACACTATTATGGGGAGCTGTTTTTT; CDR3 protein: CASSPGHYYGELFF
D gene: NA; clone size: NA; V gene: TRBV4-3; J gene: TRBJ1-2; CDR3 DNA: TGCGCCAGCAGCCAAGACGTCAGGGGTAACTATGGCTACACCTTC; CDR3 protein: CASSQDVRGNYGYTF
D gene: TRBD1; clone size: NA; V gene: TRBV2; J gene: TRBJ2-3; CDR3 DNA: TGTGCCAGCAGTGAGGGGACAGGGGTCACAGATACGCAGTATTTT; CDR3 protein: CASSEGTGVTDTQYF
D gene: NA; clone size: NA; V gene: TRBV4-3; J gene: TRBJ1-4; CDR3 DNA: TGCGCCAGCAGCCAAGAGACAGGAGGTAATGAAAAACTGTTTTTT; CDR3 protein: CASSQETGGNEKLFF
D gene: NA; clone size: once; V gene: TRBV9; J gene: TRBJ1-4; CDR3 DNA: TGTGCCAGCAGCGCCCAGTCGGGGGCTCGGGATCGGGAAAAACTGTTTTTT; CDR3 protein: CASSAQSGARDREKLFF
D gene: NA; clone size: NA; V gene: TRBV10-3; J gene: TRBJ1-6; CDR3 DNA: TGTGCCATCAAGGGGCCCGATGGATCACCCCTCCACTTT; CDR3 protein: CAIKGPDGSPLHF
D gene: TRBD1; clone size: NA; V gene: TRBV19; J gene: TRBJ2-7; CDR3 DNA: TGTGCCAGTAGTCAGAACAGGGGGATCGACGAGCAGTACTTC; CDR3 protein: CASSQNRGIDEQYF
D gene: NA; clone size: once; V gene: TRBV7-8; J gene: TRBJ2-7; CDR3 DNA: TGTGCCAGCAGCTTAGATGAGGCCCGATCTAGGGAGCAGTACTTC; CDR3 protein: CASSLDEARSREQYF
D gene: TRBD1; clone size: NA; V gene: TRBV9; J gene: TRBJ1-2; CDR3 DNA: TGTGCCAGCAGCGCCGGACAGGGGAACTATGGCTACACCTTC; CDR3 protein: CASSAGQGNYGYTF
D gene: TRBD1; clone size: NA; V gene: TRBV30; J gene: TRBJ2-4; CDR3 DNA: TGTGCCTGGAGCGGAACGGACAGGGACATTCAGTACTTC; CDR3 protein: CAWSGTDRDIQYF
D gene: NA; clone size: NA; V gene: TRBV4-1; J gene: TRBJ2-3; CDR3 DNA: TGCGCCAGCAGCCAAGAATCGGGGCGGTACACAGATACGCAGTATTTT; CDR3 protein: CASSQESGRYTDTQYF
D gene: TRBD1; clone size: NA; V gene: TRBV4-3; J gene: TRBJ1-5; CDR3 DNA: TGCGCCAGCAGCCAAGGGAGGGGGCTCGGTCAGCCCCAGCATTTT; CDR3 protein: CASSQGRGLGQPQHF
D gene: TRBD1; clone size: few; V gene: TRBV5-1; J gene: TRBJ2-5; CDR3 DNA: TGCGCCAGCAGCTTGTGGACAGGGGGTCAAGAGACCCAGTACTTC; CDR3 protein: CASSLWTGGQETQYF
D gene: NA; clone size: NA; V gene: TRBV11-2; J gene: TRBJ1-2; CDR3 DNA: TGTGCCAGCAGCGCCACAGGTTATGGCTACACCTTC; CDR3 protein: CASSATGYGYTF
D gene: NA; clone size: NA; V gene: TRBV15; J gene: TRBJ2-5; CDR3 DNA: TGTGCCACCAGCAGAGATCCGGGCCAAGAGACCCAGTACTTC; CDR3 protein: CATSRDPGQETQYF
D gene: NA; clone size: NA; V gene: TRBV7-2; J gene: TRBJ2-3; CDR3 DNA: TGTGCCAGCAGCTTACTGCCCCTCCAGGGAGATACGCAGTATTTT; CDR3 protein: CASSLLPLQGDTQYF
D gene: NA; clone size: NA; V gene: TRBV7-6; J gene: TRBJ1-1; CDR3 DNA: TGTGCCAGCAGCTCAGGGACCAACACTGAAGCTTTCTTT; CDR3 protein: CASSSGTNTEAFF
D gene: NA; clone size: NA; V gene: TRBV4-3; J gene: TRBJ2-3; CDR3 DNA: TGCGCCAGCAGCCAAGGGGGAAGCACAGATACGCAGTATTTT; CDR3 protein: CASSQGGSTDTQYF
D gene: NA; clone size: once; V gene: TRBV10-3; J gene: TRBJ1-5; CDR3 DNA: TGTGCCATCAGTGGGGGAGGTTATCAGCCCCAGCATTTT; CDR3 protein: CAISGGGYQPQHF
D gene: TRBD2; clone size: NA; V gene: TRBV5-1; J gene: TRBJ2-3; CDR3 DNA: TGCGCCAGCAGCCTAGCGGGAGATACGCAGTATTTT; CDR3 protein: CASSLAGDTQYF
D gene: NA; clone size: NA; V gene: TRBV5-4; J gene: TRBJ1-6; CDR3 DNA: TGTGCCAGCAGCTTGGAGAGGGGGAGAAATTCACCCCTCCACTTT; CDR3 protein: CASSLERGRNSPLHF